This T cell receptor beta chain was sequenced in a study of blood T cell repertoires in COVID-19. CDR1 KGHSH and CDR2 LQKENI come from the germline V gene. The V and J ends lost 4 bases and 1 base respectively, with 17 bases between them. This CDR3 is 17 amino acids long. Only in-frame clones appear in the TCRdb table, and some are missing; sequencing was by immunoSEQ multiplex PCR. This table has some 150,000 clones, 75% to 90% appearing once. Sequencing was performed on peripheral blood. The chain carries TRBV18 and TRBJ1-3, with a weak D call TRBD1 (6 bases). The source is a man between 65 and 85 years old with acute or convalescent COVID-19. The CDR3 DNA is TGTGCCAGCTCACTGCAGACAGGTAGTGGATCTGGAAACACCATATATTTT. This translates into CASSLQTGSGSGNTIYF.